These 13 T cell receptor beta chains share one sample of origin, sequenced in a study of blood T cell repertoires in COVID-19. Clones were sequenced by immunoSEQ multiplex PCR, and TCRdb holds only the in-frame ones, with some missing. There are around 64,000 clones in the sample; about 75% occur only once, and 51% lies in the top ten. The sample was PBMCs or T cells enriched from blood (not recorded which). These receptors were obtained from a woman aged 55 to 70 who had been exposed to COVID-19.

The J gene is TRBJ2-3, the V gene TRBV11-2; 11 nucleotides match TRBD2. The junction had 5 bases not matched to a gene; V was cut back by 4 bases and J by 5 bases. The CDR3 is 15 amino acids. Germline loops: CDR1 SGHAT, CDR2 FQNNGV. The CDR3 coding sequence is TGTGCCAGCAGCTCCCTAGCGGGAGGACTAGATACGCAGTATTTT. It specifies CASSSLAGGLDTQYF.

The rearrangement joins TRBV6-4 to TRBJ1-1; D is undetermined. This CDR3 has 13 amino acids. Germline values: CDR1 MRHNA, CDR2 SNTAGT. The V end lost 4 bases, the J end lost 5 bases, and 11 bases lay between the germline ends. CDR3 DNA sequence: TGTGCCAGCAGTGTTTCTATCCAAACTGAAGCTTTCTTT. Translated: CASSVSIQTEAFF.

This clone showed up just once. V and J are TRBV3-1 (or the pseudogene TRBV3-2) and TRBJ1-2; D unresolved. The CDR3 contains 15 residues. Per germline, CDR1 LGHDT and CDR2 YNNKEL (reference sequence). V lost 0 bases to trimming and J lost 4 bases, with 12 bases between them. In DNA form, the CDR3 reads TGTGCCAGCAGCCAAGACCCCGGGGTAACCTATGGCTACACCTTC. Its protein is CASSQDPGVTYGYTF.

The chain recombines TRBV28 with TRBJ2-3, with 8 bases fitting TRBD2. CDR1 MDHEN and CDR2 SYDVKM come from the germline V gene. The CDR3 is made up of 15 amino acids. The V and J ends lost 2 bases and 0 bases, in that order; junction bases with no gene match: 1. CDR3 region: CASSLTGGSTDTQYF. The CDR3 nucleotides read TGTGCCAGCAGTTTAACGGGGGGGAGCACAGATACGCAGTATTTT.

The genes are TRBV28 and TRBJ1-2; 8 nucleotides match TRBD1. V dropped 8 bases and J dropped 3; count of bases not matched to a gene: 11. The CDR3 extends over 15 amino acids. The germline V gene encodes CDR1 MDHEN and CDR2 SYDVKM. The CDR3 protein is CASGLRLTGDYGYTF. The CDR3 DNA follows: TGTGCCAGCGGATTACGTTTGACAGGGGACTATGGCTACACCTTC.

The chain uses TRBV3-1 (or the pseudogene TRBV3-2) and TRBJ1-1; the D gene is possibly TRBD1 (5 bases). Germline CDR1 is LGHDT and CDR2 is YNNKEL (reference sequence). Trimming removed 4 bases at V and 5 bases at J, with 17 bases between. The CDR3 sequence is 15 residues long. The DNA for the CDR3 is TGTGCCAGCAGCCGCGGGGGTGATCTGAGAACTGAAGCTTTCTTT. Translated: CASSRGGDLRTEAFF.

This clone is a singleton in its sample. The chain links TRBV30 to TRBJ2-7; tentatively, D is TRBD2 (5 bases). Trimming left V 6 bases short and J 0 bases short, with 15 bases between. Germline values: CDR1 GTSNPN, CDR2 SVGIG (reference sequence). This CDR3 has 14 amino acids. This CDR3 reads CACTSGKSSYEQYF. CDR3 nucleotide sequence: TGTGCCTGTACCAGCGGTAAAAGCTCCTACGAGCAGTACTTC.

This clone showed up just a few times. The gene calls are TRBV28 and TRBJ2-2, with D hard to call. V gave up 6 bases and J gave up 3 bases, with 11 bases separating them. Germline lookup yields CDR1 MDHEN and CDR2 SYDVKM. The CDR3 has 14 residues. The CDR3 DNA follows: TGTGCCAGCAGCCTATCAACTCACACCGGGGAGCTGTTTTTT. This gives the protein CASSLSTHTGELFF. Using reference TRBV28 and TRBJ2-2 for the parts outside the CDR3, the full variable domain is DVKVTQSSRYLVKRTGEKVFLECVQDMDHENMFWYRQDPGLGLRLIYFSYDVKMKEKGDIPEGYSVSREKKERFSLILESASTNQTSMYLCASSLSTHTGELFFGEGSRLTVL.

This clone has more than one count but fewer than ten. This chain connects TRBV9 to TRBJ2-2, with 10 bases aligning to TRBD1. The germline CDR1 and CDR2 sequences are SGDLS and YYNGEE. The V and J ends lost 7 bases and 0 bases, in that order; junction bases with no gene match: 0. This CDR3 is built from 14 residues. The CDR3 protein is CASGQGANTGELFF. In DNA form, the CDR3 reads TGTGCCAGCGGACAGGGGGCGAACACCGGGGAGCTGTTTTTT.

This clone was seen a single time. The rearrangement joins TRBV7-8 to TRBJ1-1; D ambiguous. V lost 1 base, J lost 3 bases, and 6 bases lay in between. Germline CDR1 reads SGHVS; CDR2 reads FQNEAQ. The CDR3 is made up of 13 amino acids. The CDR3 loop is CASSLVGDTEAFF. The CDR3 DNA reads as TGTGCCAGCAGCTTAGTCGGGGACACTGAAGCTTTCTTT.

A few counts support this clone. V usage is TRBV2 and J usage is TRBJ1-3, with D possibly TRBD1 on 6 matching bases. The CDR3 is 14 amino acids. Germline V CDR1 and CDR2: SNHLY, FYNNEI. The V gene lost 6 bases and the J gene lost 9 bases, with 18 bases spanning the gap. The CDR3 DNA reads TGTGCCAGCAGACCGGACAGCACGCGTAGCACCATATATTTT. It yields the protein CASRPDSTRSTIYF.

The CDR3 loop is CASSAYDRSFSEAFF. As DNA, the CDR3 is TGTGCCAGCAGCGCCTATGACAGGTCCTTCTCTGAAGCTTTCTTT. The rearrangement joins TRBV7-9 to TRBJ1-1; weak D call: TRBD1 (6 bases). With 5 bases removed from V and 6 bases from J, the gap between germline ends came to 19 bases. CDR1 SEHNR and CDR2 FQNEAQ come from the germline V gene (reference sequence). CDR3 length equals 15 residues.

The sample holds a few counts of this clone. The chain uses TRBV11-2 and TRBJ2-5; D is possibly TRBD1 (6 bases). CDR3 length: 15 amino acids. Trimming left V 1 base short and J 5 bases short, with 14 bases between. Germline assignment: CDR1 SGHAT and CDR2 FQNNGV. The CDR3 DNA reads TGTGCCAGCAGCTTAGTGGGGGCTAGAGTGGAGACCCAGTACTTC. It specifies CASSLVGARVETQYF.